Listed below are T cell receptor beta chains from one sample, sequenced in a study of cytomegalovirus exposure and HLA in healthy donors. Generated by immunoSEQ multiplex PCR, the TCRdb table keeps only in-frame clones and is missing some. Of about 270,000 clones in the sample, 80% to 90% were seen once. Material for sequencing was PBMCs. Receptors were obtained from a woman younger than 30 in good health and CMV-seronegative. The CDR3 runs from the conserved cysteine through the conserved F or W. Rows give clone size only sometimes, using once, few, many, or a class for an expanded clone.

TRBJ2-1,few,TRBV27,CASSPQGLAAYNEQFF
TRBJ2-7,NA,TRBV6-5,CASSYSSGLSYEQYF
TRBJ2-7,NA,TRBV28,CASSLGTGGSYEQYF
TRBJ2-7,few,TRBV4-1,CASSQDLAGASYEQYF
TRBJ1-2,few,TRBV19,CASSHRQGRDYGYTF
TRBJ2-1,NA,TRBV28,CASSLGSSYNEQFF
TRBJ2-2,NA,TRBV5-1,CASSLTGNTGELFF
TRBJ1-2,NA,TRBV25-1,CASSGQGSPDLNYGYTF
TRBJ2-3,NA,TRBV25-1,CASSAPVGRASTDTQYF
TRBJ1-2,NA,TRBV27,CASSLKLPGGGVYGYTF
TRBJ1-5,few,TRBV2,CASSGTGGSQPQHF
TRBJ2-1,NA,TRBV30,CAWSARGSSYNEQFF
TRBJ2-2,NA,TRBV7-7,CASSLGEGERELFF
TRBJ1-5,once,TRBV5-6,CASSHSGRTSGQPQHF
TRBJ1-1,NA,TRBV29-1,CSAPSGVNTEAFF
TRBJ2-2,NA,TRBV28,CASRMTVTRELFF
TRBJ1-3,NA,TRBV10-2,CASSEFTGSGNTIYF
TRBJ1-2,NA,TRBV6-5,CASSYSGQGRNYGYTF